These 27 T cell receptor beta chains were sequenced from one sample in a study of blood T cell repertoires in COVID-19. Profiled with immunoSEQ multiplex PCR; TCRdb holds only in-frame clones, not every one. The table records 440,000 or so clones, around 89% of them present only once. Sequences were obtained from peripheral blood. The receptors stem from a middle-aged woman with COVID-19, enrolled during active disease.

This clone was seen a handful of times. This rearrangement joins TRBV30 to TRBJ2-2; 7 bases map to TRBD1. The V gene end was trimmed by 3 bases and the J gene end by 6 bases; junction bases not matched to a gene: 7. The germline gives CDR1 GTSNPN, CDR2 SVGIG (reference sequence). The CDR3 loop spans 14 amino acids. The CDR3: CAWRQNRGSGELFF. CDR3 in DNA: TGTGCCTGGAGACAGAACAGGGGCTCCGGGGAGCTGTTTTTT.

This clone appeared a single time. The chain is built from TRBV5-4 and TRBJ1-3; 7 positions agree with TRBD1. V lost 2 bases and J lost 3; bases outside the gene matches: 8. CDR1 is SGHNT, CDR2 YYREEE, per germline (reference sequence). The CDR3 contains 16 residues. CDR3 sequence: CASSFGPTGSGNTIYF. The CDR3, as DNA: TGTGCCAGCAGCTTCGGGCCGACAGGGAGTGGAAACACCATATATTTT.

The CDR3 sequence: CASSLVGAGASGNTIYF. CDR3 bases: TGTGCCAGCAGCTTGGTGGGGGCGGGGGCGTCTGGAAACACCATATATTTT. The chain has TRBV5-4 and TRBJ1-3; D is possibly TRBD1 (6 bases). Germline-derived CDR1 and CDR2 are SGHNT and YYREEE (reference sequence). This CDR3 comprises 17 residues. Trimming left V 0 bases short and J 1 base short, with 14 bases between.

The CDR3 loop is CASSVQGGITEAFF. The CDR3, as DNA: TGTGCCAGCAGCGTACAGGGTGGGATTACTGAAGCTTTCTTT. The chain combines TRBV9 with TRBJ1-1; the D gene is possibly TRBD1 (5 bases). This CDR3 region has 14 residues. Germline values: CDR1 SGDLS, CDR2 YYNGEE. Trimming cost V 1 base and J 5 bases, with 12 bases left between them.

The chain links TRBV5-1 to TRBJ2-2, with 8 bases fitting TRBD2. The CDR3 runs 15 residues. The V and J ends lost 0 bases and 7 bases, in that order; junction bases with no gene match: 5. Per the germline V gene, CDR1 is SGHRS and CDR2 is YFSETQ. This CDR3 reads CASSLAGGPSGELFF. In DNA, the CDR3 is TGCGCCAGCAGCTTGGCGGGGGGGCCGAGCGGGGAGCTGTTTTTT.

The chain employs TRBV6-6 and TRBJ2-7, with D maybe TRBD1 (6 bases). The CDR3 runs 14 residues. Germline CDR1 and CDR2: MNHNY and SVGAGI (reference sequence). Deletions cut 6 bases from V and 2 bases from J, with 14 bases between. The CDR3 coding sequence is TGTGCCAGCAGAGGATATGGACAGCCCTACGAGCAGTACTTC. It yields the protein CASRGYGQPYEQYF.

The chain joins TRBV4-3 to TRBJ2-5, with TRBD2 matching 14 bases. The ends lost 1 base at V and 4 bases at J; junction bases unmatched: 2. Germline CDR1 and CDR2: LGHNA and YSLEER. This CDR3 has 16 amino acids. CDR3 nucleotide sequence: TGCGCCAGCAGCCAAGTGACTAGCGGGGGGGCAGAGACCCAGTACTTC. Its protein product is CASSQVTSGGAETQYF.

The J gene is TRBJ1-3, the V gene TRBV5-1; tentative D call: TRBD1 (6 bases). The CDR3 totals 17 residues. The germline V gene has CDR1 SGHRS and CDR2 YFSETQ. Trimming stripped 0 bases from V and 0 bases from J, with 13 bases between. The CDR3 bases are TGCGCCAGCAGCTTGGAAGGCAGGGGTTTCTCTGGAAACACCATATATTTT. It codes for CASSLEGRGFSGNTIYF.

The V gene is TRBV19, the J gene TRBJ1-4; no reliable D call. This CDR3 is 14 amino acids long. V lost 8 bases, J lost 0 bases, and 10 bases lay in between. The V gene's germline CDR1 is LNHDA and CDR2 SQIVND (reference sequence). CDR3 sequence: CASGNSATNEKLFF. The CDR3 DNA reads TGTGCCAGTGGTAACTCCGCAACTAATGAAAAACTGTTTTTT.

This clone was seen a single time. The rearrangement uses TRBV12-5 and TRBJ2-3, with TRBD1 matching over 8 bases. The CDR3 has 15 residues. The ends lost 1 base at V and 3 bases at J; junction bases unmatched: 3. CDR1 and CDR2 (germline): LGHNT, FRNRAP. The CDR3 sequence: CASGLGTGYTDTQYF. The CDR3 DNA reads TGTGCTAGTGGTTTGGGGACAGGGTATACAGATACGCAGTATTTT.

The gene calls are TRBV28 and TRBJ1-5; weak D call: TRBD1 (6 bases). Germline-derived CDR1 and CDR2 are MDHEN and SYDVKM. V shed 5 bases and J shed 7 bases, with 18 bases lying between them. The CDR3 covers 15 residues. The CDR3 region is CASSPPPGGGQPQHF. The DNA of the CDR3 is TGTGCCAGCAGTCCCCCCCCGGGGGGCGGGCAGCCCCAGCATTTT.

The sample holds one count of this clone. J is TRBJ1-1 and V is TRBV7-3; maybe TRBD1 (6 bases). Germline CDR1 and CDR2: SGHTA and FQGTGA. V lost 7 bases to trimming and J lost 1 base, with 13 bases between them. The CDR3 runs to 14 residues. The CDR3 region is CASKTGSGNTEAFF. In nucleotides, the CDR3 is TGTGCCAGCAAAACAGGGTCGGGGAACACTGAAGCTTTCTTT.

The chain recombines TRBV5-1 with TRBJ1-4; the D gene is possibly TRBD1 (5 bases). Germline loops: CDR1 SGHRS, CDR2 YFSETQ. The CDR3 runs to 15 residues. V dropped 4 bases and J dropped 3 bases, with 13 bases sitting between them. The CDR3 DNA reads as TGCGCCAGCAGCAATCCGACAGCCTCTAATGAAAAACTGTTTTTT. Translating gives CASSNPTASNEKLFF. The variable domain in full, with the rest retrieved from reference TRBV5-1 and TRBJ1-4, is KAGVTQTPRYLIKTRGQQVTLSCSPISGHRSVSWYQQTPGQGLQFLFEYFSETQRNKGNFPGRFSGRQFSNSRSEMNVSTLELGDSALYLCASSNPTASNEKLFFGSGTQLSVL.

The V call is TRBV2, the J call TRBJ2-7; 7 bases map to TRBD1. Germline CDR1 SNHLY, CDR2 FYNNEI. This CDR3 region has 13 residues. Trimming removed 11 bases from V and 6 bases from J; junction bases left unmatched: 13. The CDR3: CAGTTGQRGEQYF. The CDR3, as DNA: TGTGCCGGAACGACAGGGCAGAGGGGCGAGCAGTACTTC. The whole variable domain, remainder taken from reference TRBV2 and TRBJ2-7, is EPEVTQTPSHQVTQMGQEVILRCVPISNHLYFYWYRQILGQKVEFLVSFYNNEISEKSEIFDDQFSVERPDGSNFTLKIRSTKLEDSAMYFCAGTTGQRGEQYFGPGTRLTVT.

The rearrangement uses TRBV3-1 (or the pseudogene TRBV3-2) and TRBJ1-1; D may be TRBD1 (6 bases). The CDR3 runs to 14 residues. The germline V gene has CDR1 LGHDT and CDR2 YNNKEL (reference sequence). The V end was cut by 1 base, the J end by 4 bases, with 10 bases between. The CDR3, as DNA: TGTGCCAGCAGCCAAGCCAGGGGTGCCACTGAAGCTTTCTTT. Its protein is CASSQARGATEAFF.

Here the CDR3 reads CASSQSGTGAYEQYF. The CDR3 nucleotides read TGCGCCAGCAGCCAATCCGGGACAGGGGCCTACGAGCAGTACTTC. The chain has TRBV4-1 and TRBJ2-7; 10 positions agree with TRBD1. CDR3 length equals 15 residues. V lost 2 bases and J lost 2; bases outside the gene matches: 3. CDR1 and CDR2 from the germline V gene are MGHRA and YSYEKL.

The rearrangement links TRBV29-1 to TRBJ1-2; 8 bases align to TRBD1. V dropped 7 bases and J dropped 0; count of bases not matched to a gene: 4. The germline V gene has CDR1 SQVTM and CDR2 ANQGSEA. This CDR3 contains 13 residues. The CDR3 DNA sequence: TGCAGCGCTACAGGGGGGACTAACTATGGCTACACCTTC. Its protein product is CSATGGTNYGYTF.

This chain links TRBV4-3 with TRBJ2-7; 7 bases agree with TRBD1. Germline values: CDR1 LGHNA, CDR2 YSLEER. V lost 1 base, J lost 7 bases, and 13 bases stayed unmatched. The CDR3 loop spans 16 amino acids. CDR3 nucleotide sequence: TGCGCCAGCAGCCAAGTACTTGGACAGGAATATGGGGAGCAGTACTTC. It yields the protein CASSQVLGQEYGEQYF.

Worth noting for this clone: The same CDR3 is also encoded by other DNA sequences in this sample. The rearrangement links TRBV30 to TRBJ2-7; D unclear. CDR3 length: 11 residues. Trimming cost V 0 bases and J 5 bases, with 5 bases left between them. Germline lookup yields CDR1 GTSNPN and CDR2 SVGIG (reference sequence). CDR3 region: CAWSVLDEQYF. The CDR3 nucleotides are TGTGCCTGGAGTGTATTAGACGAGCAGTACTTC.

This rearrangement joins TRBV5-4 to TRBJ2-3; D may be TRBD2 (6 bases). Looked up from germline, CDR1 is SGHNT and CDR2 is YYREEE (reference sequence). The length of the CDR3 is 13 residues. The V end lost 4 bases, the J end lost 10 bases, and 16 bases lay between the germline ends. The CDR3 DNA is TGTGCCAGCAGCCCGGGGGAGGTTCGGGCGCAGTATTTT. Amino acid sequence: CASSPGEVRAQYF.

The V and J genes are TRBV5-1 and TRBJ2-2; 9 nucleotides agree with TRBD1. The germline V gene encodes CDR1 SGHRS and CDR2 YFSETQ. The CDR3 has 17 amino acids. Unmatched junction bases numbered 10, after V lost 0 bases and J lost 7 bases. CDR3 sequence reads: CASSLDNRGPRGGELFF. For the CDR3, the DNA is TGCGCCAGCAGCTTGGACAACAGGGGGCCCAGGGGCGGGGAGCTGTTTTTT.

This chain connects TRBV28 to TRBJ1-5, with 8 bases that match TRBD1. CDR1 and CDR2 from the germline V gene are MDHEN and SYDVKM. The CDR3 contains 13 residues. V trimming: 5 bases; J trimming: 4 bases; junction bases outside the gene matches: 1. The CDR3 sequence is CASSRQGNQPQHF. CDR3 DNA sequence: TGTGCCAGCAGTCGACAGGGGAATCAGCCCCAGCATTTT.

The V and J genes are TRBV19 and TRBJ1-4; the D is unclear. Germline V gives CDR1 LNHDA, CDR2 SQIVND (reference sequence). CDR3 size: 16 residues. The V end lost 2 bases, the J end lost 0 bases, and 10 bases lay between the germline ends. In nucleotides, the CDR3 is TGTGCCAGTAGTATATTATCCCCAGCAACTAATGAAAAACTGTTTTTT. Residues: CASSILSPATNEKLFF.

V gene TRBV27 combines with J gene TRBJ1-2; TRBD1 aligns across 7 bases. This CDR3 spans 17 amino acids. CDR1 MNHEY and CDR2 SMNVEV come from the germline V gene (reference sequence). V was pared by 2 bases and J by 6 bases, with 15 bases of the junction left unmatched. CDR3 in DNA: TGTGCCAGCAGTTTAATTCCAAACAGGGGAAGGAGGGATGGCTACACCTTC. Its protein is CASSLIPNRGRRDGYTF.

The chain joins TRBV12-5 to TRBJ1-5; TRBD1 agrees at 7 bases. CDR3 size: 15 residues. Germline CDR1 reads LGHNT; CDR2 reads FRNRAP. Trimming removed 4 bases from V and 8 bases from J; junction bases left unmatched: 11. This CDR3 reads CASGSTGQRRKPQHF. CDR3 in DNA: TGTGCTAGTGGTTCGACGGGACAGCGGAGGAAGCCCCAGCATTTT.

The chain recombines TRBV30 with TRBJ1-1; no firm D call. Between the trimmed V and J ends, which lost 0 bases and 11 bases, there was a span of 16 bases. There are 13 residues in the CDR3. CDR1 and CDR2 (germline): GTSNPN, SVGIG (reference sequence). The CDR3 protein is CAWSVLGSRRAFF. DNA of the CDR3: TGTGCCTGGAGTGTACTAGGGTCCCGAAGGGCTTTCTTT.

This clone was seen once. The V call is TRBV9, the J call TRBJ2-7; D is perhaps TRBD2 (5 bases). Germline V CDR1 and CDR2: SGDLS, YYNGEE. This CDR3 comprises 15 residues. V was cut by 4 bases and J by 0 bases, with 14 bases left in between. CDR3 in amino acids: CASSPHGGFSYEQYF. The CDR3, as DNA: TGTGCCAGCAGCCCCCACGGAGGTTTCTCCTACGAGCAGTACTTC.